This is a list of T cell receptor beta chains from one sample in a study of T cell repertoires in cytomegalovirus infection. TCRdb re-called the reads with MiXCR, one entry per CDR3 protein. Here the sample spans about 310,000 distinct CDR3 sequences, 20% to 30% being singletons. For these receptors, no antigen is known. Specimen: cultured PBMCs, collected from culture after CMV antigen stimulation. These receptors came from a human donor in good health (CMV status not recorded). Some clones in this sample may be carry-over from other donors' samples. CDR3s include the opening cysteine and the closing phenylalanine or tryptophan. Expanded clones get a size class; other rows say once, few or many, or leave the size out.

size | V | CDR3
. | TRBV4-3 | CASSQDVNSYNSPLHF
many | TRBV7-2 | CASSSRTLQWDSYEQYF
many | TRBV19 | CASSIQWGETQYF
. | TRBV7-2 | CASSSRTFTDTQYF
many | TRBV6-2/TRBV6-3 | CASSPVYQTVEQFF
many | TRBV7-2 | CASSPQLAGAGNEQFF
. | TRBV6-8 | CASSYRLAGGRETQYF
many | TRBV29-1 | CSVDGRGVYGYTF
many | TRBV28 | CASSPPGGSDSNQPQHF
many | TRBV7-7 | CASSLGQGDEQYF
few | TRBV6-2/TRBV6-3 | CASRQDGITYNEQFF
many | TRBV7-8 | CASSLAGTYNEQFF
. | TRBV10-3 | CASKDPETGSYNEQFF
few | TRBV7-8 | CASSRATLAGSTDTQYF
few | TRBV28 | CASTPGGSNQPQHF
many | TRBV12-3/TRBV12-4 | CASSGFGVLNTEAFF
few | TRBV12-3/TRBV12-4 | CASNKRGQITEAFF
few | TRBV7-3 | CASSPTGGRETQYF
few | TRBV11-2 | CASSFDTTNEKLFF
. | TRBV7-2 | CASSLGQGAISYNEQFF
few | TRBV20-1 | CSAKSFWGPNSPLHF
many | TRBV7-2 | CASSFTGTGNNSPLHF
. | TRBV28 | CASSLWTQNNSPLHF
few | TRBV28 | CASTVLNGYTF
. | TRBV7-2 | CASSTGTSGTGELFF
few | TRBV7-9 | CASSSIAPSSYNEQFF